A single sample is the source of the 32 T cell receptor beta chains below, sequenced in a study of T cells in Graves' hyperthyroidism and ophthalmopathy. Amplified regions were TCR beta CDR3 sequences from RNA transcripts. HTBI primers were the set used in a first-round RT-PCR of the TCR CDR3. TCRdb itself ran the multiplex PCR reads through MiXCR, one entry per CDR3 protein. The sample records roughly 170,000 distinct CDR3 sequences, 9.4% being singletons. The sequenced material came from blood. Receptor source: a woman aged 18-29 years with Graves' hyperthyroidism that later progressed to Graves' ophthalmopathy.

This clonotype was observed many times. V is TRBV11-2 and J is TRBJ1-1, with a possible D match to TRBD1 (6 bases). V was clipped by 4 bases and J by 1 base, with 22 bases between them. CDR3 length: 18 amino acids. CDR1 and CDR2 (germline): SGHAT, FQNNGV. CDR3 protein: CASSSAKRSTGWNTEAFF. CDR3 nucleotides: TGTGCCAGCAGCTCAGCCAAACGATCGACAGGTTGGAACACTGAAGCTTTCTTT.

This chain connects TRBV4-1 to TRBJ1-5, with D hard to call. This CDR3 has 14 residues. V lost 1 base to trimming and J lost 3 bases, with 7 bases between them. In germline, CDR1 is MGHRA, CDR2 YSYEKL. In nucleotides, the CDR3 is TGCGCCAGCAGCCAAGCAAGGGTCAATCAGCCCCAGCATTTT. As protein: CASSQARVNQPQHF.

This clonotype has ten or more counts. This sequence joins TRBV20-1 and TRBJ1-2; a weak D match, TRBD1 (6 bases). In germline, CDR1 is DFQATT, CDR2 SNEGSKA (reference sequence). The V end was cut by 2 bases, the J end by 3 bases, with 19 bases between. The CDR3 runs to 16 residues. CDR3 nucleotide sequence: TGCAGTGCTAGATCCCGTCAGGGGCGGACGGACTATGGCTACACCTTC. Amino acids: CSARSRQGRTDYGYTF.

This clonotype was found many times. CDR3 in amino acids: CASSLDRGVYEQYF. CDR3 DNA sequence: TGTGCCAGCAGTCTCGACAGGGGGGTATACGAGCAGTACTTC. The chain employs TRBV28 and TRBJ2-7, with 9 bases matching TRBD1. V dropped 5 bases and J dropped 4; count of bases not matched to a gene: 6. CDR3 length: 14 residues. Germline lookup yields CDR1 MDHEN and CDR2 SYDVKM.

This clonotype was seen a handful of times. CDR3 nucleotide sequence: TGTGCCAGTAGTACGCTAGGCCTAGCGGGAGAATCCGAGCAGTACTTC. Translated: CASSTLGLAGESEQYF. The rearrangement uses TRBV19 and TRBJ2-7; 10 positions match TRBD2. The CDR3 spans 16 residues. V was clipped by 4 bases and J by 6 bases; unmatched bases: 12. Germline values: CDR1 LNHDA, CDR2 SQIVND (reference sequence).

This clonotype was detected ten times or more. V usage is TRBV12-3 or TRBV12-4 and J usage is TRBJ1-1; 8 bases map to TRBD1. The CDR3 has 15 amino acids. The V gene end was trimmed by 6 bases and the J gene end by 8 bases; junction bases not matched to a gene: 14. In DNA form, the CDR3 reads TGTGCCAGCAGCGGCGGACAGGGAATAGCCTACGAAGCTTTCTTT. Encoded protein: CASSGGQGIAYEAFF.

This clonotype was detected ten times or more. This chain joins TRBV3-1 and TRBJ2-5, with 9 positions matching TRBD1. CDR3 size: 14 residues. The germline CDR1 and CDR2 sequences are LGHDT and YNNKEL (reference sequence). Trimming took 2 bases from V and 5 from J; bases not matched to a gene: 3. The CDR3 here is CASSQPGQGETQYF. In nucleotides, the CDR3 is TGTGCCAGCAGCCAACCGGGACAGGGTGAGACCCAGTACTTC.

As concerns this clonotype: Since a much larger clone is just one base distant, this may be a read error. CDR3 in amino acids: CAWSLYTEAFF. The CDR3, as DNA: TGTGCCTGGAGTCTTTACACTGAAGCTTTCTTT. The V and J genes are TRBV30 and TRBJ1-1; D ambiguous. The germline V gene has CDR1 GTSNPN and CDR2 SVGIG (reference sequence). The CDR3 has 11 residues. The V and J ends lost 2 bases and 3 bases respectively, with 4 bases between them.

This clonotype was seen ten or more times. The chain employs TRBV3-1 and TRBJ2-7, with D possibly being TRBD2 (5 bases). CDR1 is LGHDT and CDR2 is YNNKEL in the germline V gene (reference sequence). The V gene lost 0 bases and the J gene lost 6 bases, with 15 bases spanning the gap. This CDR3 spans 15 amino acids. The CDR3 DNA reads TGTGCCAGCAGCCAAGAAGGTCAAGGGAGAGGCGAGCAGTACTTC. This sequence encodes CASSQEGQGRGEQYF.

The sample holds many counts of this clonotype. The J gene is TRBJ2-1, the V gene TRBV3-1; D might be TRBD1 or TRBD2, each matching 5 bases. Trimming pared 0 bases from V and 0 bases from J, leaving 6 bases between. The CDR3 contains 15 residues. In germline, CDR1 is LGHDT, CDR2 YNNKEL (reference sequence). The CDR3 region has the DNA TGTGCCAGCAGCCAAGATGGGGGCTCCTACAATGAGCAGTTCTTC. Translating gives CASSQDGGSYNEQFF.

Worth noting for this clonotype: A much larger clone sits a single nucleotide away, making a read error possible. The gene calls are TRBV28 and TRBJ1-6; D ambiguous. CDR1 MDHEN and CDR2 SYDVKM come from the germline V gene. Trimming shortened V by 3 bases and J by 5 bases, and 8 bases separated the two germline ends. The length of the CDR3 is 14 residues. CDR3 amino acids: CASSFGPNNSPLHF. The DNA of the CDR3 is TGTGCCAGCAGTTTCGGTCCCAATAATTCACCCCTCCACTTT.

For this clonotype: Possible read error: a much larger clone is one base away. The V gene is TRBV29-1, the J gene TRBJ2-1; 8 bases agree with TRBD1. V trimming: 4 bases; J trimming: 2 bases; junction bases outside the gene matches: 7. CDR1 is SQVTM, CDR2 ANQGSEA, per germline. This CDR3 has 15 residues. The CDR3 coding sequence is TGCAGCGTTGCAGGGGGCTTGAGCCCCTACAATGAGCAGTTCTTC. Translated, it gives CSVAGGLSPYNEQFF.

Details on this clonotype: Being one base from a much bigger clone, this may be a read error. The rearrangement joins TRBV30 to TRBJ2-7; 10 nucleotides match TRBD2. V lost 1 base to trimming and J lost 2 bases; unmatched junction nucleotides: 2. The length of the CDR3 is 14 residues. The germline gives CDR1 GTSNPN, CDR2 SVGIG (reference sequence). The CDR3 coding sequence is TGTGCCTGGAGTGCTACTAGCGGGGCCTACGAGCAGTACTTC. Translating it yields CAWSATSGAYEQYF. The full variable domain, completed using reference TRBV30 and TRBJ2-7, is SQTIHQWPATLVQPVGSPLSLECTVEGTSNPNLYWYRQAAGRGLQLLFYSVGIGQISSEVPQNLSASRPQDRQFILSSKKLLLSDSGFYLCAWSATSGAYEQYFGPGTRLTVT.

This clonotype was counted ten times or more. The J gene is TRBJ2-7, the V gene TRBV12-3 or TRBV12-4; a weak D match, TRBD1 (6 bases). V lost 0 bases, J lost 7 bases, and 13 bases lay in between. This CDR3 comprises 14 residues. The CDR3 sequence is CASSLARRGGEQYF. The CDR3 DNA reads as TGTGCCAGCAGTTTAGCACGCAGGGGTGGGGAGCAGTACTTC.

This clonotype was observed many times. The chain has TRBV6-6 and TRBJ2-7, with D possibly TRBD1 on 6 matching bases. The CDR3 contains 17 residues. Trimming removed 3 bases at V and 3 bases at J, with 21 bases between. Germline V gene data show CDR1 as MNHNY and CDR2 as SVGAGI (reference sequence). CDR3 nucleotides: TGTGCCAGCAGTTATCAACACCGGACAGACCAGGGCTACGAGCAGTACTTC. Translating it yields CASSYQHRTDQGYEQYF.

The chain recombines TRBV4-2 with TRBJ2-3; D is unclear. Deletions cut 1 base from V and 2 bases from J, with 7 bases between. The CDR3 extends over 14 amino acids. CDR1 and CDR2 from the germline V gene are LGHNA and YNFKEQ. As DNA, the CDR3 is TGTGCCAGCAGCCAAGGGCAGACCACAGATACGCAGTATTTT. Residues: CASSQGQTTDTQYF.

The table lists this clonotype with a count of one. Sequence at one end of the junction differs from germline and may be a read error. This rearrangement joins TRBV9 to TRBJ1-6, with 7 bases lining up with TRBD1. Germline V gene sequence: CDR1 SGDLS, CDR2 YYNGEE. The CDR3 spans 14 residues. The CDR3 DNA reads as TGTGTCAGCAGCGTGGGGACAGTTAATTCACCCCTCCACTTT. Translating it yields CVSSVGTVNSPLHF.

This clonotype has a count of ten or more. The rearrangement uses TRBV12-3 or TRBV12-4 and TRBJ2-7, with 11 bases identical to TRBD1. With 5 bases clipped from V and 3 bases from J, the junction kept 6 bases outside the gene matches. This CDR3 spans 15 amino acids. The CDR3 DNA reads TGTGCCAGCAGTCCCGGACAGGGGGCGGTCTACGAGCAGTACTTC. Translating gives CASSPGQGAVYEQYF.

The CDR3, as DNA: TGTGCCAGCAGCGTAGGGGACTTAGAAGAGACCCAGTACTTC. Amino acids: CASSVGDLEETQYF. The chain recombines TRBV9 with TRBJ2-5, with D possibly TRBD2 on 6 matching bases. Per germline, CDR1 SGDLS and CDR2 YYNGEE. Deletions cut 0 bases from V and 3 bases from J, with 9 bases between. CDR3 size: 14 residues.

The rearrangement uses TRBV19 and TRBJ2-1; tentatively, D is TRBD2 (6 bases). Per germline, CDR1 LNHDA and CDR2 SQIVND (reference sequence). V dropped 2 bases and J dropped 5 bases, with 19 bases sitting between them. The CDR3 is 17 amino acids. CDR3 nucleotide sequence: TGTGCCAGTAGTATACAAACGGGCGGGACGGTGAACAATGAGCAGTTCTTC. This sequence encodes CASSIQTGGTVNNEQFF.

This clonotype was found many times. This sequence joins TRBV6-1 and TRBJ2-3, with TRBD2 as a possible D gene (5 bases). The CDR3 has 15 residues. Trimming cost V 7 bases and J 2 bases, with 16 bases left between them. In germline, CDR1 is MNHNS, CDR2 SASEGT. The CDR3 sequence: CASIPSGSNTDTQYF. CDR3 sequence (DNA): TGTGCCAGCATTCCAAGCGGATCCAACACAGATACGCAGTATTTT.

As regards this clonotype: The germline gene is not matched at one end of the junction; a read error may be the cause. The J gene is TRBJ2-1, the V gene TRBV14; either TRBD1 or TRBD2 may supply D (5 bases each). Germline V gene data show CDR1 as SGHDN and CDR2 as FVKESK. The CDR3 contains 15 residues. For the CDR3, the DNA is TGTGTCAGCAGCCAAGGTAACGAAGTCCGGGGACCCCAGTTCTTC. Translated: CVSSQGNEVRGPQFF.

This clonotype was detected many times. The chain has TRBV7-2 and TRBJ2-2; possibly TRBD2 for D (5 bases). The germline V and J ends were trimmed by 5 bases and 4 bases, with 11 bases remaining between them. Germline V gene sequence: CDR1 SGHTA, CDR2 FQGNSA. The CDR3 contains 14 residues. CDR3 in DNA: TGTGCCAGCAGCCCCCGAGGGAGCACCGGGGAGCTGTTTTTT. As protein: CASSPRGSTGELFF.

The chain combines TRBV20-1 with TRBJ1-6; 7 bases agree with TRBD1. Germline V CDR1 and CDR2: DFQATT, SNEGSKA (reference sequence). V was clipped by 5 bases and J by 2 bases; unmatched bases: 6. The CDR3 is 15 residues long. The CDR3 protein is CSAPGDSTYNSPLHF. The CDR3, as DNA: TGCAGTGCTCCGGGGGACAGTACCTATAATTCACCCCTCCACTTT.

This clonotype was found many times. This chain uses TRBV9 with TRBJ2-2, with TRBD2 matching over 7 bases. Germline loops: CDR1 SGDLS, CDR2 YYNGEE. This CDR3 region has 16 residues. J lost 3 bases, V lost 0 bases, and 5 bases had no gene match. The CDR3 is CASSVGLADYTGELFF. In DNA form, the CDR3 reads TGTGCCAGCAGCGTAGGCCTAGCGGATTACACCGGGGAGCTGTTTTTT. Full variable domain (outside the CDR3, taken from reference TRBV9 and TRBJ2-2): DSGVTQTPKHLITATGQRVTLRCSPRSGDLSVYWYQQSLDQGLQFLIQYYNGEERAKGNILERFSAQQFPDLHSELNLSSLELGDSALYFCASSVGLADYTGELFFGEGSRLTVL.

This clonotype has at least ten counts. V gene TRBV28 combines with J gene TRBJ2-1, with 7 bases matching TRBD2. The junction had 10 bases not matched to a gene; V was cut back by 6 bases and J by 2 bases. This CDR3 comprises 16 residues. The germline V gene has CDR1 MDHEN and CDR2 SYDVKM. In nucleotides, the CDR3 is TGTGCCAGCAGCCTCGGGGGGTTCTATCCCTACAATGAGCAGTTCTTC. This translates into CASSLGGFYPYNEQFF.

This clonotype was observed once. This chain uses TRBV7-9 with TRBJ1-1; D remains ambiguous. The germline CDR1 and CDR2 sequences are SEHNR and FQNEAQ (reference sequence). The CDR3 has 14 residues. Trimming took off 0 bases at V and 2 bases at J, with 7 bases between the two ends. The CDR3 DNA is TGTGCCAGCAGCTTAGCGCGCTCCAACACTGAAGCTTTCTTT. Its protein is CASSLARSNTEAFF.

This clonotype appeared many times. The rearrangement uses TRBV20-1 and TRBJ2-5; D remains ambiguous. Germline assignment: CDR1 DFQATT and CDR2 SNEGSKA (reference sequence). The germline V and J ends were trimmed by 3 bases and 2 bases, with 7 bases remaining between them. This CDR3 has 12 residues. The CDR3 sequence is CSASWLQETQYF. For the CDR3, the DNA is TGCAGTGCTAGTTGGTTGCAAGAGACCCAGTACTTC.

This clonotype was seen repeatedly, ten times or more. The junction departs from germline at one end; a sequencing error may be responsible. The chain combines TRBV5-4 with TRBJ2-7; 10 nucleotides match TRBD2. CDR1 is SGHNT and CDR2 is YYREEE in the germline V gene (reference sequence). The CDR3 has 14 residues. The CDR3 bases are TGCGCCAGCAGCTTTTCTAGCGGGAGCTACGAGCAGTACTTC. As protein: CASSFSSGSYEQYF.

This clonotype occurred many times. The rearrangement joins TRBV18 to TRBJ2-1; 8 positions agree with TRBD2. Germline V gives CDR1 KGHSH, CDR2 LQKENI. With V trimmed by 1 base and J by 3 bases, 2 bases remained unmatched. There are 15 residues in the CDR3. CDR3 amino acids: CASSPLAGSYNEQFF. DNA for the CDR3: TGTGCCAGCTCACCACTAGCGGGGAGCTACAATGAGCAGTTCTTC.

This clonotype came up many times. V and J are TRBV11-2 and TRBJ2-7, with TRBD2 as a possible D gene (6 bases). Trimming stripped 8 bases from V and 3 bases from J, with 17 bases between. CDR3 length equals 14 residues. Germline loops: CDR1 SGHAT, CDR2 FQNNGV. The CDR3 is CASGVGSGNYEQYF. The CDR3 region has the DNA TGTGCCAGCGGAGTGGGTAGCGGAAACTACGAGCAGTACTTC.

This clonotype appeared a few times. The rearrangement links TRBV4-1 to TRBJ1-1, with D uncertain. Trimming shortened V by 6 bases and J by 1 base, and 9 bases separated the two germline ends. The CDR3 is made up of 13 amino acids. The V gene's germline CDR1 is MGHRA and CDR2 YSYEKL. The CDR3: CASRHDGNTEAFF. CDR3 DNA: TGCGCCAGCAGACACGACGGGAACACTGAAGCTTTCTTT.